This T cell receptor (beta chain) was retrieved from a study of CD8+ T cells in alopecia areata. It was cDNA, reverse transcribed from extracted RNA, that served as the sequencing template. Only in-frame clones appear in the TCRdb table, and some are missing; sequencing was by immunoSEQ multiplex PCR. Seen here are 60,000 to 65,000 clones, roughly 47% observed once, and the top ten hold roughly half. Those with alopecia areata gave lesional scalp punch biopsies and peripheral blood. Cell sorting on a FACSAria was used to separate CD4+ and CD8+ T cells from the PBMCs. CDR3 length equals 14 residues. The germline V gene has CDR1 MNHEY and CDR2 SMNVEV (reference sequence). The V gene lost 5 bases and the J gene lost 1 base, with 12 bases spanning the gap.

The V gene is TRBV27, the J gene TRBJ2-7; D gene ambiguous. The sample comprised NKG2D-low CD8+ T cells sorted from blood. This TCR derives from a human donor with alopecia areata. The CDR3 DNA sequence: TGTGCCAGCAGTCCAAGCCTAGTTTCCTACGAGCAGTACTTC. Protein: CASSPSLVSYEQYF.